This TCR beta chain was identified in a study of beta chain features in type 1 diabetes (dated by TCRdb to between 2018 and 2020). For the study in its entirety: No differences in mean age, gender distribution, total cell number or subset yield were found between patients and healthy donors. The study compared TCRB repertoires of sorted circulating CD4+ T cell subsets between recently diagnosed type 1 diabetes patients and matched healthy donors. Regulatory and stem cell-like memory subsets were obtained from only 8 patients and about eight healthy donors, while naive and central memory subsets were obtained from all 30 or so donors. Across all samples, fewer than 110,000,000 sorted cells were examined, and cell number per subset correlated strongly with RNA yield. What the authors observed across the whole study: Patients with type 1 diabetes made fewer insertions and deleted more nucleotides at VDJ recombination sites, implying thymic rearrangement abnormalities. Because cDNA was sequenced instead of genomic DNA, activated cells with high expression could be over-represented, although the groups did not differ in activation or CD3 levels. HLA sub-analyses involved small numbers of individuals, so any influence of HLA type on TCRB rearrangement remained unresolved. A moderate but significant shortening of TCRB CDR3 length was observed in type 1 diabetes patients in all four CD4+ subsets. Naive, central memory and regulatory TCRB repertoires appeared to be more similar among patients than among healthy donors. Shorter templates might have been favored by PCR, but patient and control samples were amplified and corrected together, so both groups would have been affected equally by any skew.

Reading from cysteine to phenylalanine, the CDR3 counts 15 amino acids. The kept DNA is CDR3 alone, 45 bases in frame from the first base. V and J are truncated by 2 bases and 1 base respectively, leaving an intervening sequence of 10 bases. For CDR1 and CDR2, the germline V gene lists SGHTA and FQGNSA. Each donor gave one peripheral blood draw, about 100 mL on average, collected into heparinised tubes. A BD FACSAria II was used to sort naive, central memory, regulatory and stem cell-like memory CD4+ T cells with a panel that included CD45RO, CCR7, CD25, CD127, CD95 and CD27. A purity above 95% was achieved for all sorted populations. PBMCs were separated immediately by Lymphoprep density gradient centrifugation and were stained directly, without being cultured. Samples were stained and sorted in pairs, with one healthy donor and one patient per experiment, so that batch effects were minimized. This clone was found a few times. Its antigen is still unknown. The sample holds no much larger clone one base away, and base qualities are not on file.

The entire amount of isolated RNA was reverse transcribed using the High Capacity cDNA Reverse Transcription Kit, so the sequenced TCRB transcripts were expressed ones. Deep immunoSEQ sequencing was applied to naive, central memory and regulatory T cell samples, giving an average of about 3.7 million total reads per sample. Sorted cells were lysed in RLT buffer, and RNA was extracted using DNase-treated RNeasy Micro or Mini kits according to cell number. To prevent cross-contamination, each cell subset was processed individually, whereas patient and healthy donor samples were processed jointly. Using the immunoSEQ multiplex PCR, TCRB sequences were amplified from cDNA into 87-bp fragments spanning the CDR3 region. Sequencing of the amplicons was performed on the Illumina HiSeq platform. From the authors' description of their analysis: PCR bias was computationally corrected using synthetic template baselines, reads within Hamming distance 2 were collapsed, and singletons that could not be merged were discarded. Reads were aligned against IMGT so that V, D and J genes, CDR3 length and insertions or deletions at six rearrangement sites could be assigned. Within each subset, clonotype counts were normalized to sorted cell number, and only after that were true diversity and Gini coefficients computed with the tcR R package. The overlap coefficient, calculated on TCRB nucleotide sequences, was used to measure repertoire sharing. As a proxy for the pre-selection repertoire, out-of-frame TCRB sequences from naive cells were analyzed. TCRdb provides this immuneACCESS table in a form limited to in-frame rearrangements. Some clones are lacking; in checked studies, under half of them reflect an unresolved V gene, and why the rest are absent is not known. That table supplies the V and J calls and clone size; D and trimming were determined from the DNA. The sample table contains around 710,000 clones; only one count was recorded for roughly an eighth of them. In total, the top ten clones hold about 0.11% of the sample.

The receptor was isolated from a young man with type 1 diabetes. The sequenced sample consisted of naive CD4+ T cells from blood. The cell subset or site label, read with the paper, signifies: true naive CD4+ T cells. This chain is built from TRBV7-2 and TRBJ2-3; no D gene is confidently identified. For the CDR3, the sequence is CASSLNPGGTDTQYF. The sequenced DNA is TGTGCCAGCAGCTTAAATCCCGGTGGCACAGATACGCAGTATTTT.